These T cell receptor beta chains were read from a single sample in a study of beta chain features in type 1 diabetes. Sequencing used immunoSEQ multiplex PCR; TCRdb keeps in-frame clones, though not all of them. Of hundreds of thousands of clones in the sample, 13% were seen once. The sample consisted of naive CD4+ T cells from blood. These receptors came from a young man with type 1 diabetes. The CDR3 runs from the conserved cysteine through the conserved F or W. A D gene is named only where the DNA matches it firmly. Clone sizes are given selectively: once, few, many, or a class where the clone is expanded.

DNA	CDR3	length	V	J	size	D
TGTGCCACCAGCAGAGAAAAGGGTGTAGGTTCACCCCTCCACTTT	CATSREKGVGSPLHF	15	TRBV15	TRBJ1-6	few	-
TGTGCCAGTAGTCCGACGGACAGCTACGTTGAAGCTTTCTTT	CASSPTDSYVEAFF	14	TRBV19	TRBJ1-1	-	-
TGTGCCAGCAGCTTGACAGGGACCCATGGCTACACCTTC	CASSLTGTHGYTF	13	TRBV7-6	TRBJ1-2	few	TRBD1
TGTGCCAGCAGTCCCGAGGGGGGCGGGACCCAGTACTTC	CASSPEGGGTQYF	13	TRBV2	TRBJ2-5	-	-
TGTGCCTGGACACAGGGGGCAGGAGAGACCCAGTACTTC	CAWTQGAGETQYF	13	TRBV30	TRBJ2-5	-	TRBD1
TGTGCCAGCAGTGAAGCCCGGGGGACTGAAGCTTTCTTT	CASSEARGTEAFF	13	TRBV6-1	TRBJ1-1	-	-
TGTGCCAGTAAGCATGGGGCGGGCACTGAAGCTTTCTTT	CASKHGAGTEAFF	13	TRBV19	TRBJ1-1	few	-
TGTGCCAGCAGCCAGGAACAGGTGGGGGAAAAACTGTTTTTT	CASSQEQVGEKLFF	14	TRBV4-2	TRBJ1-4	-	-
TGTGCCAGCAGCTTAGCGGAGGCGGGGGAGCAGTTCTTC	CASSLAEAGEQFF	13	TRBV11-1	TRBJ2-1	few	-
TGTGCCAGCTCACCTGGGACAGGGGGGATCACTGAAGCTTTCTTT	CASSPGTGGITEAFF	15	TRBV18	TRBJ1-1	-	TRBD1
TGTGCCAGCAGTCAAGAGGGGACAGGGGGTGGTGAGACCCAGTACTTC	CASSQEGTGGGETQYF	16	TRBV2	TRBJ2-5	-	TRBD1
TGCAGCGTCGGGACTAGCGGGACAAGCTCCTACAATGAGCAGTTCTTC	CSVGTSGTSSYNEQFF	16	TRBV29-1	TRBJ2-1	few	TRBD2
TGTGCATCCACCCCCGGGACAGCATCGAACACCGGGGAGCTGTTTTTT	CASTPGTASNTGELFF	16	TRBV28	TRBJ2-2	-	TRBD1
TGTGCCAGCAGCTCGGGGGCGCGGGGAAATCAGCCCCAGCATTTT	CASSSGARGNQPQHF	15	TRBV7-2	TRBJ1-5	-	-
TGCGCCAGCAGCCCGTTAGGGTCCTACGAGCAGTACTTC	CASSPLGSYEQYF	13	TRBV5-1	TRBJ2-7	-	-
TGTGCCAGCACCCGAGGATCTTTTTACAATGAGCAGTTCTTC	CASTRGSFYNEQFF	14	TRBV5-6	TRBJ2-1	few	-
TGTGCCAGCAGTTACGACTATAGCAGGGATAATGAGCAGTTCTTC	CASSYDYSRDNEQFF	15	TRBV6-5	TRBJ2-1	few	-
TGTGCCAGCAGTTTCCGAGGGCAGCCCCAGCATTTT	CASSFRGQPQHF	12	TRBV27	TRBJ1-5	few	-
TGTGCCAGCACCGTCCTAGCGGGGGCCCGCACCGGGGAGCTGTTTTTT	CASTVLAGARTGELFF	16	TRBV28	TRBJ2-2	few	TRBD2
TGTGCCAGCAGTAAGACAGACATTTATGGCTACACCTTC	CASSKTDIYGYTF	13	TRBV28	TRBJ1-2	-	-
TGCAGCGTCTTACCGACAGGGGCAGGAAACACCATATATTTT	CSVLPTGAGNTIYF	14	TRBV29-1	TRBJ1-3	few	TRBD1
TGTGCCAGCAGGATGGGGCCGGGGACTGAAGCTTTCTTT	CASRMGPGTEAFF	13	TRBV27	TRBJ1-1	-	-
TGTGCCTGGAGTACAGGGGGCCACGAGCAGTACTTC	CAWSTGGHEQYF	12	TRBV30	TRBJ2-7	-	TRBD1
TGCAGTGCTCCAGGTTGGGACACCATATATTTT	CSAPGWDTIYF	11	TRBV20-1	TRBJ1-3	few	-
TGTGCCACCCAAGTACCGCAGGGGAGCTCCTACGAGCAGTACTTC	CATQVPQGSSYEQYF	15	TRBV7-9	TRBJ2-7	few	-
TGTGCCAGCAGCCCAGGGGGCTGGGTATCCTACAATGAGCAGTTCTTC	CASSPGGWVSYNEQFF	16	TRBV7-8	TRBJ2-1	-	TRBD1
TGTGCCAGCAGTTTACCGCAAAGGGTTGGAGATACGCAGTATTTT	CASSLPQRVGDTQYF	15	TRBV28	TRBJ2-3	few	-
TGTGCCAGCGGCAGCCTTGGCTACGAGCAGTACTTC	CASGSLGYEQYF	12	TRBV7-6	TRBJ2-7	-	-